A single sample gave rise to the 18 T cell receptor beta chains below, sequenced in a study of blood T cells in healthy people across ages. Next came a second PCR, run for about 7 to 11 cycles, which used a sample-barcoded 5' primer along with a J-beta primer mix. TCRdb re-analysed the 5' RACE reads in MiXCR, keeping a single row per CDR3 protein. Seen here are about 800,000 distinct CDR3 sequences, roughly 64% observed once, and the top ten hold roughly 22%. The sequenced sample was blood. The receptors shown here come from a man between 25 and 39 years old in good health.

CDR3 in amino acids: CASRSLSGTRTYEQYF. The CDR3 DNA sequence: TGTGCCAGCAGATCCCTATCCGGGACTAGGACGTACGAGCAGTACTTC. The rearrangement uses TRBV27 and TRBJ2-7, with TRBD2 identical over 8 bases. The ends lost 6 bases at V and 4 bases at J; junction bases unmatched: 14. Per germline, CDR1 MNHEY and CDR2 SMNVEV (reference sequence). The CDR3 has 16 amino acids.

The J gene is TRBJ2-3, the V gene TRBV20-1, with 7 bases aligning to TRBD2. The V and J ends lost 3 bases and 6 bases, in that order; junction bases with no gene match: 6. Germline V CDR1 and CDR2: DFQATT, SNEGSKA (reference sequence). The CDR3 is made up of 13 amino acids. The CDR3 here is CSASESGTDTQYF. CDR3 bases: TGCAGTGCTAGTGAAAGCGGGACGGATACGCAGTATTTT.

The chain links TRBV12-3 or TRBV12-4 to TRBJ2-7; D perhaps matches TRBD2 (5 bases). CDR3 length: 14 amino acids. Trimming shortened V by 3 bases and J by 4 bases, and 13 bases separated the two germline ends. This CDR3 reads CASSFAGEGYEQYF. CDR3 nucleotide sequence: TGTGCCAGCAGTTTCGCGGGCGAAGGATACGAGCAGTACTTC.

The chain joins TRBV5-6 to TRBJ2-7; TRBD2 agrees at 9 bases. With V trimmed by 1 base and J by 4 bases, 18 bases remained unmatched. CDR1 is SGHDT, CDR2 YYEEEE, per germline. CDR3 length: 19 amino acids. CDR3 protein: CASSLSARGPGLAKYEQYF. In nucleotides, the CDR3 is TGTGCCAGCAGCTTGTCCGCCCGCGGACCGGGACTAGCTAAATACGAGCAGTACTTC.

The chain employs TRBV12-5 and TRBJ2-5, with TRBD2 as a possible D gene (7 bases). The CDR3 runs 15 residues. V lost 4 bases, J lost 11 bases, and 23 bases lay in between. Germline assignment: CDR1 LGHNT and CDR2 FRNRAP. The CDR3 loop reads CASGSFTGRGFEQYF. As DNA, the CDR3 is TGTGCTAGTGGTTCCTTCACAGGGAGGGGATTTGAGCAGTACTTC. The whole variable domain, filled in from reference TRBV12-5 and TRBJ2-5, reads DARVTQTPRHKVTEMGQEVTMRCQPILGHNTVFWYRQTMMQGLELLAYFRNRAPLDDSGMPKDRFSAEMPDATLATLKIQPSEPRDSAVYFCASGSFTGRGFEQYFGPGTRLLVL.

The DNA for the CDR3 is TGTGCCAGCAGCCGACACCCCACTAGCGGGACCCAAGAGACCCAGTACTTC. Translation: CASSRHPTSGTQETQYF. This chain joins TRBV7-2 and TRBJ2-5, with 10 bases aligning to TRBD2. The germline CDR1 and CDR2 sequences are SGHTA and FQGNSA. Losses at the gene ends were 5 bases for V and 1 base for J; bases not matched to a gene: 10. The CDR3 is 17 residues long.

The chain combines TRBV5-1 with TRBJ2-7; TRBD2 matches 8 bases. After removal of 4 bases from V and 5 bases from J, the junction contained 14 bases not matched to a gene. The CDR3 is 16 residues long. Germline CDR1 SGHRS, CDR2 YFSETQ. The CDR3: CASSEGVSGSRDEQYF. For the CDR3, the DNA is TGCGCCAGCAGCGAGGGTGTAAGCGGGAGTCGTGACGAGCAGTACTTC.

The rearrangement links TRBV3-1 to TRBJ2-1, with a weak D call TRBD2 (6 bases). The CDR3 consists of 17 residues. From germline, CDR1 is LGHDT and CDR2 YNNKEL (reference sequence). Trimming cost V 1 base and J 0 bases, with 13 bases left between them. In nucleotides, the CDR3 is TGTGCCAGCAGCCAAGGCGTTAGCGGAAACTCCTACAATGAGCAGTTCTTC. This translates into CASSQGVSGNSYNEQFF.

In regard to this clonotype: A much larger clone sits a single nucleotide away, making a read error possible. J is TRBJ2-1 and V is TRBV10-3; the D gene is possibly TRBD1 (5 bases). CDR1 ENHRY and CDR2 SYGVKD come from the germline V gene. The CDR3 covers 15 residues. V shed 2 bases and J shed 7 bases, with 15 bases lying between them. The CDR3 DNA sequence: TGTGCCATCAGTGAGCCTAGGACAAGGAGAAATGAGCAGTTCTTC. Encoded protein: CAISEPRTRRNEQFF.

The chain recombines TRBV6-1 with TRBJ1-1; D not certain. This CDR3 contains 11 residues. Germline loops: CDR1 MNHNS, CDR2 SASEGT. The ends were cut back, 9 bases at V and 4 bases at J, with 9 bases in the middle. The DNA for the CDR3 is TGTGCCAGTAGTATGAGCACTGAAGCTTTCTTT. This translates into CASSMSTEAFF.

This clonotype was detected only a few times. The V call is TRBV7-2, the J call TRBJ2-7, with 11 bases that match TRBD1. Trimming at V came to 5 bases and at J to 12 bases, leaving 9 bases not matched to a gene. CDR1 and CDR2 from the germline V gene are SGHTA and FQGNSA. The CDR3 length is 13 residues. Written as DNA, the CDR3 is TGTGCCAGCAGCGTAAGGGGACAGGGGGACCTGTACTTC. It specifies CASSVRGQGDLYF.

This chain connects TRBV20-1 to TRBJ2-2; D may be TRBD1 or TRBD2 (5 bases each). Trimming stripped 5 bases from V and 3 bases from J, with 16 bases between. Germline V gives CDR1 DFQATT, CDR2 SNEGSKA (reference sequence). The CDR3 runs 15 residues. DNA for the CDR3: TGCAGTGCTCGGGTCGGGACCACGTACACCGGGGAGCTGTTTTTT. Protein: CSARVGTTYTGELFF.

The CDR3 DNA reads TGCGCCAGCAGTTCTGGAGCGGACACTGAAGCTTTCTTT. Its protein product is CASSSGADTEAFF. This rearrangement joins TRBV5-1 to TRBJ1-1, with unresolved D. The V and J ends lost 5 bases and 3 bases respectively, with 11 bases between them. This CDR3 comprises 13 residues. Per the germline V gene, CDR1 is SGHRS and CDR2 is YFSETQ.

The V and J genes are TRBV2 and TRBJ2-7, with 8 bases fitting TRBD1. The end of the DNA fits TRBJ2-4 better, so the J call may be wrong. The CDR3 spans 15 residues. From germline, CDR1 is SNHLY and CDR2 FYNNEI. CDR3 in amino acids: CASSAQTGQANIQYF. The CDR3 region has the DNA TGTGCCAGCAGTGCTCAAACGGGACAGGCGAACATTCAGTACTTC.

This clonotype was seen only once. A junction end diverges from the germline sequence, so it may reflect a read error. The chain links TRBV20-1 to TRBJ2-7; D remains ambiguous. This CDR3 has 12 residues. Germline V gene data show CDR1 as DFQATT and CDR2 as SNEGSKA (reference sequence). CDR3 sequence: CSASFMSYEQYF. The CDR3 bases are TGCAGTGCTAGTTTTATGTCCTACGAACAGTACTTC.

The V gene is TRBV6-5, the J gene TRBJ2-5; D unresolved. The CDR3 extends over 13 amino acids. V was trimmed by 5 bases and J by 7 bases, leaving 14 bases between them. The germline V gene has CDR1 MNHEY and CDR2 SVGAGI. The CDR3 spells CASSDGQVGTQYF. CDR3 sequence (DNA): TGTGCCAGCAGTGACGGCCAGGTGGGGACCCAGTACTTC.

Turning to this clonotype: A much larger clone is a single base away; this may be a read error. V gene TRBV29-1 combines with J gene TRBJ2-5, with D perhaps matching TRBD2 (5 bases). The better agreement between TRBJ2-1 and the DNA end casts doubt on the J call. The CDR3 covers 13 residues. Germline V CDR1 and CDR2: SQVTM, ANQGSEA. The CDR3 reads CSVDEREWETQFF. CDR3 DNA: TGCAGCGTTGACGAGAGAGAGTGGGAGACCCAGTTCTTC.

The chain has TRBV4-3 and TRBJ1-1; 10 bases match TRBD1. V dropped 4 bases and J dropped 4; count of bases not matched to a gene: 6. From germline, CDR1 is LGHNA and CDR2 YSLEER. The length of the CDR3 is 15 residues. The CDR3 coding sequence is TGCGCCAGCAGCCTAGGGACAGGGGTTGGCACTGAAGCTTTCTTT. It translates to CASSLGTGVGTEAFF.